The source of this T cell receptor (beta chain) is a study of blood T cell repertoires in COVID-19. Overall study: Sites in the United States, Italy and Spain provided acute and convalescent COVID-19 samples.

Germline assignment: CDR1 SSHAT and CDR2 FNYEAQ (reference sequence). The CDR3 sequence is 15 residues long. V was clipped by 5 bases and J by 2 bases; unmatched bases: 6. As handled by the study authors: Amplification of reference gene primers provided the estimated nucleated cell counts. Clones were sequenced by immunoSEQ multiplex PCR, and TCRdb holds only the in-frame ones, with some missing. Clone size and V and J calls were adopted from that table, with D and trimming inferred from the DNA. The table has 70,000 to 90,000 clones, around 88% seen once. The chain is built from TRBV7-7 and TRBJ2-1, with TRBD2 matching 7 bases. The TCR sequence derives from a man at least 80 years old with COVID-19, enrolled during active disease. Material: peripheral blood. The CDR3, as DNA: TGTGCCAGCAGCCCTCTTGCGGGGGCCTACAATGAGCAGTTCTTC. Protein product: CASSPLAGAYNEQFF.